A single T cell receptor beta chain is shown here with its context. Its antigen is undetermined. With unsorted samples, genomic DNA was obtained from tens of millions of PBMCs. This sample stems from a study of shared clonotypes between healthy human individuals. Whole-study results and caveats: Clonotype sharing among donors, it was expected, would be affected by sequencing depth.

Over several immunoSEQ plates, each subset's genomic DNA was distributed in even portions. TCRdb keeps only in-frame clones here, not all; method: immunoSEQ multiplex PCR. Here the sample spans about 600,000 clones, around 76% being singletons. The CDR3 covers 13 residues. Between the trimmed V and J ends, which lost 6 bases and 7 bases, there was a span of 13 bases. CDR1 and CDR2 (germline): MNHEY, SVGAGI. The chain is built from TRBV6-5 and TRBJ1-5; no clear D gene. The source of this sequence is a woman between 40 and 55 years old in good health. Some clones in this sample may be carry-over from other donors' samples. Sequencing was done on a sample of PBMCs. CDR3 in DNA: TGTGCCAGCAGGTGGAACCTGGCCCAGCCCCAGCATTTT. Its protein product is CASRWNLAQPQHF.